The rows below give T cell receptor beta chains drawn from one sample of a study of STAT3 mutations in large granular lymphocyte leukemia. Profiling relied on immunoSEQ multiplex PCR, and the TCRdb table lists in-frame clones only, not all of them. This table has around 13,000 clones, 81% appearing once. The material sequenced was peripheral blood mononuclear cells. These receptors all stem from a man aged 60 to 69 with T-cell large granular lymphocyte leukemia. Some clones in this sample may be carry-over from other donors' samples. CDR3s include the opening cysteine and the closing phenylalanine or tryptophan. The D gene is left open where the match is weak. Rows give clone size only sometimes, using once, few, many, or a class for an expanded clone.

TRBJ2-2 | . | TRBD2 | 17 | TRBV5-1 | TGCGCCAGCAGGAGCCCGGGACTAGGGACGAACACCGGGGAGCTGTTTTTT | CASRSPGLGTNTGELFF
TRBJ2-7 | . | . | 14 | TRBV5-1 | TGCGCCAGCAGCTTGGTGACAGCTACCTACGAGCAGTACTTC | CASSLVTATYEQYF
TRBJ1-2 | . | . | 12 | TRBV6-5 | TGTGCCAGCAAGGGGGGAGGCTCTGGCTACACCTTC | CASKGGGSGYTF
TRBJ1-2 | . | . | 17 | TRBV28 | TGTGCCAGCAGTTTGGTGACGCGAGGGGGGCAATTCGATGGCTACACCTTC | CASSLVTRGGQFDGYTF
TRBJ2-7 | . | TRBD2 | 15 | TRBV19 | TGTGCCAGTACTGAGGTAGCGGGAGGACACTACGAGCAGTACTTC | CASTEVAGGHYEQYF
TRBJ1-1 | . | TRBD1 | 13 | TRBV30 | TGTGCCTGGAGTGGGACAGGGGACACTGAAGCTTTCTTT | CAWSGTGDTEAFF
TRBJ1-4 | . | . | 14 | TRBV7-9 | TGTGCCAGCAGCCCGGGAGGGCTTAATGAAAAACTGTTTTTT | CASSPGGLNEKLFF
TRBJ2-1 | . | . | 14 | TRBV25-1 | TGTGCCAGCAGTGGGCAGACCCGATACAATGAGCAGTTCTTC | CASSGQTRYNEQFF
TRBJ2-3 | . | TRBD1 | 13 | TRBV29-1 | TGCAGCGTGCGACAGGGTGGCACAGATACGCAGTATTTT | CSVRQGGTDTQYF
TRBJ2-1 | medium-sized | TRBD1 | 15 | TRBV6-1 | TGTGCCAGCAGGGGCGCAGGGGGCGCCCACAATGAGCAGTTCTTC | CASRGAGGAHNEQFF
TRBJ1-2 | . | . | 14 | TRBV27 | TGTGCCAGCAGTTTAAGGGCAGCGGTATATGGCTACACCTTC | CASSLRAAVYGYTF
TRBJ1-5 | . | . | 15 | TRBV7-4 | TGTGCCAGCAGCTTAGGGCCCGATAGCAATCAGCCCCAGCATTTT | CASSLGPDSNQPQHF
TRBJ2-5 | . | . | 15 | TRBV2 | TGTGCCAGCAGGGCTGAACAGGGAAGGGAAGAGACCCAGTACTTC | CASRAEQGREETQYF
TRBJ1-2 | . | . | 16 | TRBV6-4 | TGTGCCAGCAGCCGGACAGTTAATAACGCTAACTATGGCTACACCTTC | CASSRTVNNANYGYTF
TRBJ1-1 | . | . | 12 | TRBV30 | TGTGCCTGGAGTTCCCCCCGGACTGAAGCTTTCTTT | CAWSSPRTEAFF
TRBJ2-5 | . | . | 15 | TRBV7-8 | TGTGCCAGCAGCTTACTCGGCAGGGCCCAAGAGACCCAGTACTTC | CASSLLGRAQETQYF
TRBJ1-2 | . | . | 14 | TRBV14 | TGTGCCAGCAGCCAAGCATCAGGGAACTATGGCTACACCTTC | CASSQASGNYGYTF
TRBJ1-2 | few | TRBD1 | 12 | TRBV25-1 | TGTGCCAGCAGTGAATCCAGGGGGGGCTACACCTTC | CASSESRGGYTF
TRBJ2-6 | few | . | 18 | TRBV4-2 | TGTGCCAGCAGCCTTGGACGGGGTAGGGGGTCTGGGGCCAACGTCCTGACTTTC | CASSLGRGRGSGANVLTF
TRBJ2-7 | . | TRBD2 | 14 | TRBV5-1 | TGCGCCAGCAGCCTGAGCGGGAGGGTCCTGGAGCAGTACTTC | CASSLSGRVLEQYF
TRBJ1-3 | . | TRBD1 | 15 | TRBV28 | TGTGCCAGCAAGGGGGCGGACGACTCTGGAAACACCATATATTTT | CASKGADDSGNTIYF
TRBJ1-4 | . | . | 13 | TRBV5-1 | TGCGCCAGCAGCTCTCAAGGGACTGAAAAACTGTTTTTT | CASSSQGTEKLFF
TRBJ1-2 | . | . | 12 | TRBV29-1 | TGCAGCGCCACGGCAGGGGATAGGGGCTACACCTTC | CSATAGDRGYTF
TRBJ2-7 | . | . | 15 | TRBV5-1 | TGCGCCAGCAGCGAACCCAGGGGATCGGGCAACGAGCAGTACTTC | CASSEPRGSGNEQYF
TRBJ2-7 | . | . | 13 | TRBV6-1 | TGTGCCAGCAGTGAATGGATCTCCTACGAGCAGTACTTC | CASSEWISYEQYF
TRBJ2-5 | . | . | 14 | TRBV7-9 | TGTGCCAGCAGCACCGGGGCCCACGGGGAGACCCAGTACTTC | CASSTGAHGETQYF
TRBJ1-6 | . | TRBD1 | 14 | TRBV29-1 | TGCAGCGCCCGGGCGGGACAGGCGAATTCACCCCTCCACTTT | CSARAGQANSPLHF
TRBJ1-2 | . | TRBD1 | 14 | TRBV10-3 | TGTGCCATCAGTGTTCAGGGGGCAAACTATGGCTACACCTTC | CAISVQGANYGYTF
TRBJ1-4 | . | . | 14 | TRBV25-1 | TGTGCCAGCAGTGAATTAGGGAAATTTGAAAAACTGTTTTTT | CASSELGKFEKLFF
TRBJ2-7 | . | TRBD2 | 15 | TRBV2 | TGTGCCAGCAGTGAACAAGGGACTATAACCTACGAGCAGTACTTC | CASSEQGTITYEQYF
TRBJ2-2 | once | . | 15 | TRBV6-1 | TGTGCCAGCAGTGAGGACGGACTAAACACCGGGGAGCTGTTTTTT | CASSEDGLNTGELFF
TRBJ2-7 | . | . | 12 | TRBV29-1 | TGCAGCGTTGAAAGATCTACGGGGGAGCAGTACTTC | CSVERSTGEQYF
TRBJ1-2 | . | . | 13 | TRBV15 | TGTGCCACCAGCAGAGTCGGGGGGAATGGCTACACCTTC | CATSRVGGNGYTF
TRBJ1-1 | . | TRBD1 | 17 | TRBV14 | TGTGCCAGCAGCCCTGGGGGATGGGACAGAACAGTCACTGAAGCTTTCTTT | CASSPGGWDRTVTEAFF
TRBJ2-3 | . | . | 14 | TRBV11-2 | TGTGCCAGCAGCTTAGAGGGTCTCACGGATACGCAGTATTTT | CASSLEGLTDTQYF
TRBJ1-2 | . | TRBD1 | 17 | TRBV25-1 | TGTGCCAGCAGCGCAACCCCGACAGGGGCGGTTGGCTATGGCTACACCTTC | CASSATPTGAVGYGYTF
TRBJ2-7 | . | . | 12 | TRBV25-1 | TGTGCCAGCCAGGACCTGGCCTACGAGCAGTACTTC | CASQDLAYEQYF
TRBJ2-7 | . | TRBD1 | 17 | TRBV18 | TGTGCCAGCTCACCCCAGGGGGATCAGAGTCCCCTCTACGAGCAGTACTTC | CASSPQGDQSPLYEQYF
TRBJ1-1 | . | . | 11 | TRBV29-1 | TGCAGCGCTTTCGGGGTTCCTGAAGCTTTCTTT | CSAFGVPEAFF
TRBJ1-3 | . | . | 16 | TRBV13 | TGTGCCAGCAGCCCTCCAGGACTGGACTCTGGAAACACCATATATTTT | CASSPPGLDSGNTIYF
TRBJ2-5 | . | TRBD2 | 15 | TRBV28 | TGTGCCAGCAGTTTAAATGGGAGGGTCGGCGAGACCCAGTACTTC | CASSLNGRVGETQYF
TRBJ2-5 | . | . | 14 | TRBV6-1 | TGTGCCAGTAGCAACAGAAATACAGGGTTGACCCAGTACTTC | CASSNRNTGLTQYF
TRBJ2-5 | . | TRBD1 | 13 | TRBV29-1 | TGCAGCGTCAACAGGGGTCTCCAAGAGACCCAGTACTTC | CSVNRGLQETQYF
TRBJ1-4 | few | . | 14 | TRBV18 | TGTGCCAGCTCACTCAAGGCCAGGGTGGAAAAACTGTTTTTT | CASSLKARVEKLFF
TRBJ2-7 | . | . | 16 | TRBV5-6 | TGTGCCAGCAGCTTGGGGACGACTCTACCAACCTACGAGCAGTACTTC | CASSLGTTLPTYEQYF
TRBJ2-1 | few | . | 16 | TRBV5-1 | TGCGCCAGCAGCTTGGCCAGGGCCGGGGGTTACAATGAGCAGTTCTTC | CASSLARAGGYNEQFF
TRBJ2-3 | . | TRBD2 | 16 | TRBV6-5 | TGTGCCAGCAGTTACCCAACGGGAGGGACCGAGGATACGCAGTATTTT | CASSYPTGGTEDTQYF
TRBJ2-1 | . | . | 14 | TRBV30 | TGTGCCTGGAGCGAACAGATCCCCTTCAATGAGCAGTTCTTC | CAWSEQIPFNEQFF
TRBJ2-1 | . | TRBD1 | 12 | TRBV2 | TGTGCCAGCAGTGTGCGACAGGGTGAGCAGTTCTTC | CASSVRQGEQFF
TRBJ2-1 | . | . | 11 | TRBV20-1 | TGCAGTGGGGAAGTGAACAATGAGCAGTTCTTC | CSGEVNNEQFF
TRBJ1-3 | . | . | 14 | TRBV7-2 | TGTGCCAGCAGCCCTGTCACTCCTGGAAACACCATATATTTT | CASSPVTPGNTIYF
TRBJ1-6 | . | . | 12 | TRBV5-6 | TGTGCCAGCAGCTTGGCCCAAACACCCCTCCACTTT | CASSLAQTPLHF
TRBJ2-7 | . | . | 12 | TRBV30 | TGTGCCTGGACCACGGGCTCCTACGAGCAGTACTTC | CAWTTGSYEQYF
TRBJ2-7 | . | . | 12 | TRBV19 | TGTGCCAGTAGTATAGGGACTAACGAGCAGTACTTC | CASSIGTNEQYF
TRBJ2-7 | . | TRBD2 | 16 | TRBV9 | TGTGCCAGCAGCCAAGCGGGAGGAGGAGGAGGGTTCGGGCAGTACTTC | CASSQAGGGGGFGQYF
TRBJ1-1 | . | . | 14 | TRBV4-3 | TGCGCCAGCAGCCTACACCGGGGGGAGACTGAAGCTTTCTTT | CASSLHRGETEAFF
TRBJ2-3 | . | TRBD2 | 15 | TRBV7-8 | TGTGCCAGCAGCCCCCGGACTAGCGGCACAGATACGCAGTATTTT | CASSPRTSGTDTQYF
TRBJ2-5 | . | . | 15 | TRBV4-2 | TGTGCCAGCAGCCAAGGGGAACAGGGCCAAGAGACCCAGTACTTC | CASSQGEQGQETQYF
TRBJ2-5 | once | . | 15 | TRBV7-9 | TGTGCCAGCAGCTTATGGAATTTGCTGCTGAGTACCCAGTACTTC | CASSLWNLLLSTQYF